The 7 T cell receptor beta chains listed next were all sequenced from one sample in a study of CD8 T cells in Susac syndrome. An amount of RNA that ranged from about 0.45 to 1 ug was reverse transcribed with random hexamers. TCRdb reprocessed the immunoSEQ multiplex PCR reads with MiXCR, giving one entry per CDR3 protein. The sample carries some 140,000 distinct CDR3 sequences, approximately 95% recorded once. Sequencing input: CD8+ T cells from PBMCs. The receptors shown here come from a human donor with Susac syndrome.

CDR3 sequence: CASSFGDSYGYTF. The CDR3 nucleotides read TGTGCCAGCAGTTTCGGGGACAGCTATGGCTACACCTTC. J is TRBJ1-2 and V is TRBV27; 7 bases fit TRBD1. In germline, CDR1 is MNHEY, CDR2 SMNVEV (reference sequence). This CDR3 spans 13 amino acids. V shed 3 bases, J shed 4 bases, and the junction held 2 bases outside the gene matches.

The chain recombines TRBV4-2 with TRBJ2-3, with 12 nucleotides matching TRBD2. This CDR3 has 19 amino acids. Unmatched junction bases numbered 10, after V lost 1 base and J lost 2 bases. The germline V gene has CDR1 LGHNA and CDR2 YNFKEQ. The chain's CDR3 is CASSQAFLLAGGITDTQYF. CDR3 coding DNA: TGTGCCAGCAGCCAAGCCTTTCTTCTAGCGGGAGGGATCACAGATACGCAGTATTTT.

The V gene is TRBV5-1, the J gene TRBJ2-1; 12 bases are shared with TRBD2. With V trimmed by 4 bases and J by 5 bases, 10 bases remained unmatched. Germline CDR1 SGHRS, CDR2 YFSETQ. This CDR3 has 17 amino acids. CDR3 residues: CASSPEGGLAGHNEQFF. CDR3 in DNA: TGCGCCAGCAGCCCGGAGGGCGGACTAGCGGGGCACAATGAGCAGTTCTTC.

The rearrangement links TRBV9 to TRBJ1-5, with D possibly matching TRBD1 (6 bases). V was clipped by 0 bases and J by 6 bases, with 13 bases between them. Germline CDR1 is SGDLS and CDR2 is YYNGEE. The CDR3 consists of 15 residues. The CDR3 loop reads CASSVEAGDGQPQHF. The CDR3, as DNA: TGTGCCAGCAGCGTAGAGGCAGGGGATGGTCAGCCCCAGCATTTT.

This clonotype was seen only once. The J gene is TRBJ2-7, the V gene TRBV5-1, with D unclear. CDR3 size: 13 residues. V lost 4 bases to trimming and J lost 2 bases, with 10 bases between them. Germline assignment: CDR1 SGHRS and CDR2 YFSETQ. CDR3 nucleotide sequence: TGCGCCAGCAGCGAGGACCGGGCCTACGAGCAGTACTTC. This translates into CASSEDRAYEQYF.

The V gene is TRBV5-1, the J gene TRBJ2-6; TRBD1 aligns across 11 bases. Germline CDR1 and CDR2: SGHRS and YFSETQ. The V and J ends lost 5 bases and 3 bases, in that order; junction bases with no gene match: 7. The CDR3 covers 17 residues. CDR3 sequence (DNA): TGCGCCAGCAGTCCGGGGACAGGGGGTGGTGGGGCCAACGTCCTGACTTTC. As protein: CASSPGTGGGGANVLTF.

The genes are TRBV29-1 and TRBJ2-7; 7 bases are shared with TRBD2. After removal of 6 bases from V and 7 bases from J, the junction contained 9 bases not matched to a gene. CDR1 SQVTM and CDR2 ANQGSEA come from the germline V gene. The CDR3 has 12 residues. The CDR3 region has the DNA TGCAGCGTCCGACGGGGGGTCCTGGAGCAGTACTTC. It encodes CSVRRGVLEQYF.